The clone carrying this T cell receptor beta chain was observed once. In the source study's methods: Reference gene primers were amplified, and this amplification served to estimate nucleated cell counts. The method was immunoSEQ multiplex PCR; TCRdb's version includes in-frame clones alone and lacks a portion of them. V, J and clone size reflect that table, while D and trimming were determined from the DNA. The table records some 70,000 clones, roughly four fifths of them present only once. This record belongs to a study of blood T cell repertoires in COVID-19. Study information: From the United States, Italy and Spain came samples of acute and convalescent COVID-19. The analysed material was cDNA or gDNA that came from T cells, B-cell-depleted T cells, or PBMCs.

In germline, CDR1 is LNHDA, CDR2 SQIVND (reference sequence). CDR3 length: 15 residues. The V end lost 2 bases, the J end lost 0 bases, and 10 bases lay between the germline ends. Specimen: peripheral blood. The chain links TRBV19 to TRBJ1-1; unclear D gene. This receptor was taken from a woman between 55 and 75 years old with acute or convalescent COVID-19. The CDR3 sequence: CASSIRGFVNTEAFF. The CDR3 DNA reads TGTGCCAGTAGTATACGAGGGTTTGTGAACACTGAAGCTTTCTTT.